One TCR beta chain is described in this entry. The sample belongs to a study of blood T cell repertoires in COVID-19. The wider study: PBMCs, B-cell-depleted T cells, or T cells provided the cDNA or gDNA that made up the material.

Per the study methods: Researchers report that nucleated cell counts were estimated from reference gene primer amplification. Only in-frame clones appear in the TCRdb table, and some are missing; sequencing was by immunoSEQ multiplex PCR. D and trimming were read from the DNA, whereas the V and J calls and clone size are those reported in that table. The sample lists around 260,000 clones; around 87% were seen once. The germline V gene encodes CDR1 SQVTM and CDR2 ANQGSEA. The CDR3 is made up of 14 amino acids. The ends lost 6 bases at V and 4 bases at J; junction bases unmatched: 10. V and J are TRBV29-1 and TRBJ1-1, with 8 bases lining up with TRBD1. The receptor's source is a man between 18 and 35 years old with active or convalescent COVID-19. Sample: peripheral blood. In nucleotides, the CDR3 is TGCAGCGTCGCCACCCGACAGGGGACCACTGAAGCTTTCTTT. It yields the protein CSVATRQGTTEAFF.